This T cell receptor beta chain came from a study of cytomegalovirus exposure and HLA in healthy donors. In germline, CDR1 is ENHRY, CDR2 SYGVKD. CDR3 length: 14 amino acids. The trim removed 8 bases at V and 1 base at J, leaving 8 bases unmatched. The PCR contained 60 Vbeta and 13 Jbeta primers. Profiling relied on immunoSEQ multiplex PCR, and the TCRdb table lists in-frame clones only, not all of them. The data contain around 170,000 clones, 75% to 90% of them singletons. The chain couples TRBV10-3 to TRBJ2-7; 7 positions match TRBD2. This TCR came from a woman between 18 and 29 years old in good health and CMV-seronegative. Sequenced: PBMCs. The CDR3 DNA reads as TGTGCCATCCGCGTGGGCGGGGGTTCCTACGAGCAGTACTTC. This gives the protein CAIRVGGGSYEQYF.